This T cell receptor (beta chain) was sequenced for a study of blood T cells in healthy people across ages (dated by TCRdb to the mid-2010s). Concerning the study at large: In model experiments, roughly one uniquely barcoded TCR beta cDNA molecule per two T cells was captured by template switching. Using deep sequencing normalized with unique cDNA molecular identifiers, the study measured how TCR beta repertoire diversity changes with age. The donors were divided into four age groups: young (average approximately 16 years), middle-aged (over 35), aged (roughly 60) and long-lived (82). Donors of different ages were randomly distributed across sequencing lanes to avoid experimental bias. Using the same blood draw, the study looked at two additional independent replicas of 1 million unique cDNA reads for two donors, one aged 18 to 30 and the other aged 80 or older.

What the research found in general, with its limitations: Observed TCR beta diversity correlated strongly with the percentage of naive T cells measured by flow cytometry. Estimates of total diversity based on one million sequenced T cells were considered lower bounds and underestimates. Compared with the aged group, the long-lived group had more naive CD4+ T cells, fewer expanded clones and increased TCR diversity, a pattern suggesting age selection. As age increased, observed TCR beta diversity per million T cells dropped in a roughly linear way, and a significant reduction was already evident by age 40. Because the CMV infection status of the donors was unknown, age-related changes in expanded clonotypes may potentially have been confounded. Conclusive comparison of naive and antigen-experienced compartments was prevented by the profiling of bulk unsorted PBMCs.

As regards this clonotype: Its cognate antigen has yet to be identified. One base away there is no much larger clone; base qualities are not given.

According to the germline V gene, CDR1 reads SGHTA and CDR2 reads FQGNSA. The CDR3 runs 13 residues from the cysteine to the phenylalanine. Only the CDR3 region is kept as DNA, spanning 39 bases read in frame from base 1. V and J lose 4 bases and 11 bases, and a span of 17 bases separates them. Library generation was performed with 5' RACE. The reads were generated on an Illumina HiSeq 2500. A second PCR of about 7 to 12 cycles was run with a J-beta primer mix and a sample-barcoded 5' primer. A unique molecular identifier was introduced onto each TCR beta cDNA molecule by a template-switch 5' adaptor carrying 12 random nucleotides. Each sample yielded at least 3 million CDR3-containing paired-end reads. The Mint cDNA synthesis kit, primed by a TRBC-specific oligonucleotide, was used to synthesize first-strand cDNA from all RNA. All cDNA was treated with uracil-DNA glycosylase and then went through a first 18-cycle PCR with the universal primers M1SS and BC2_uni_R. In the authors' own workflow: For normalization, 1 million high-quality reads were randomly selected from each sample, with every read carrying a distinct molecular identifier. Instead of being binned into consensus sequences, reads that shared molecular identifiers were thrown out. CDR3 identification, clonotype clustering and error correction used MiTCR with a Q25 quality threshold and the strictest error-elimination algorithm. A nonparametric unseen species model with Euler transformation was used to estimate a lower bound on total TCR beta diversity. TCRdb cleaned the public reads at Q25 with fastp, built clones with MiXCR and kept in-frame beta chains. Entries are consolidated by CDR3 protein sequence, retaining the most common genes and DNA. For this entry, the V and J calls and clone size follow TCRdb and not the study's own pipeline. This sample lists hundreds of thousands of distinct CDR3 sequences; around 38% were detected once. The ten biggest clones cover around 30% of the sample.

Donors were a few dozen systemically healthy Caucasian individuals from Russia aged 6 to 90 years. Ten milliliters of peripheral blood were drawn from each donor into EDTA-treated Vacutainer tubes. Ficoll-Paque density-gradient centrifugation was used to isolate PBMCs, with at least 6.5 million obtained per sample. Total RNA was extracted from PBMCs with Trizol reagent, with at least 5 micrograms obtained per sample. For every donor, an aliquot of PBMCs went through flow cytometry to measure the percentages of naive CD45RAhigh/CD27high T cells. The clonotype comes from a man older than 75 in good health. This receptor chain uses TRBV7-2 and TRBJ1-1; the D gene lacks a confident call. The sequenced sample consisted of blood. The CDR3 has the sequence CASSSDRYRAAFF. The DNA sequence follows: TGTGCCAGCAGCTCAGACCGCTACCGGGCCGCTTTCTTT.